This note documents a single T cell receptor (beta chain) sequence. This specimen belongs to a study of OX40 agonist ivuxolimab in advanced cancers. The CDR3 is made up of 11 amino acids. Germline V gene data show CDR1 as SGHTA and CDR2 as FQGNSA. Between the trimmed V and J ends, which lost 4 bases and 15 bases, there was a span of 12 bases. Assay: immunoSEQ multiplex PCR; the TCRdb copy retains only in-frame clones and omits some. The table lists 86,000 or so clones, approximately 90% of them singletons, with under 3.5% in the top ten. This material consisted of CD4+ or CD8+ T cells sorted from blood, taken in a trial of the OX40 agonist ivuxolimab. The chain has TRBV7-2 and TRBJ1-4, with D possibly TRBD1 on 6 matching bases. The TCR originated in an adult with an advanced solid tumor such as melanoma, head and neck, liver or kidney cancer. The CDR3: CASSSRDTLFF. The CDR3 DNA follows: TGTGCCAGCAGCTCCCGGGACACGTTGTTTTTT. The whole variable domain, filled in from reference TRBV7-2 and TRBJ1-4, reads GAGVSQSPSNKVTEKGKDVELRCDPISGHTALYWYRQSLGQGLEFLIYFQGNSAPDKSGLPSDRFSAERTGGSVSTLTIQRTQQEDSAVYLCASSSRDTLFFGSGTQLSVL.